Below are 22 T cell receptor beta chains sequenced from a single sample in a study of shared clonotypes between healthy human individuals. Sequencing was performed with immunoSEQ multiplex PCR; in TCRdb, only in-frame clones are kept and a portion is missing. Of 2.3 million or so clones in the sample, 85% to 95% are singletons; the top ten hold 0.39%. Sequencing used naive CD4+ T cells from PBMCs. Subset denoted: CD45RA+ positively selected. The receptor set was obtained from a man aged 18 to 30 in good health. Some clones in this sample may be carry-over from other donors' samples.

V is TRBV5-4 and J is TRBJ2-1; 8 nucleotides match TRBD2. This CDR3 is built from 15 residues. With V trimmed by 4 bases and J by 5 bases, 8 bases remained unmatched. Germline V gene sequence: CDR1 SGHNT, CDR2 YYREEE (reference sequence). This chain's CDR3 is CASSPKTSVDNEQFF. The CDR3 DNA follows: TGTGCCAGCAGCCCTAAGACTAGCGTAGACAATGAGCAGTTCTTC.

The chain is built from TRBV19 and TRBJ2-1; 7 bases map to TRBD1. This CDR3 region has 11 residues. From germline, CDR1 is LNHDA and CDR2 SQIVND (reference sequence). V lost 8 bases, J lost 13 bases, and 8 bases stayed unmatched. CDR3 sequence reads: CASGGQMEQFF. DNA of the CDR3: TGTGCCAGTGGGGGACAGATGGAACAGTTCTTC.

This clone has a single count. Other DNA sequences in the sample encode the same CDR3. The V and J genes are TRBV29-1 and TRBJ2-2; no clear D. Germline V CDR1 and CDR2: SQVTM, ANQGSEA. This CDR3 comprises 13 residues. The ends were cut back, 6 bases at V and 1 base at J, with 9 bases in the middle. CDR3 bases: TGCAGCGTCAGAGGTCAGAACACCGGGGAGCTGTTTTTT. This sequence encodes CSVRGQNTGELFF.

The chain's CDR3 is CASVFRGTPTYEQYF. The CDR3 DNA sequence: TGTGCCAGCGTGTTCCGGGGAACCCCCACCTACGAGCAGTACTTC. The V gene is TRBV6-1, the J gene TRBJ2-7; tentatively, D is TRBD2 (5 bases). The V gene's germline CDR1 is MNHNS and CDR2 SASEGT. The V end was cut by 8 bases, the J end by 2 bases, with 19 bases between. The CDR3 spans 15 residues.

The chain joins TRBV2 to TRBJ1-4, with D hard to call. The V end was cut by 6 bases, the J end by 3 bases, with 14 bases between. The V gene's germline CDR1 is SNHLY and CDR2 FYNNEI. CDR3 length: 15 residues. CDR3 in DNA: TGTGCCAGCAGGGGGTCGACGGGCGCTAATGAAAAACTGTTTTTT. This gives the protein CASRGSTGANEKLFF.

The genes are TRBV28 and TRBJ2-7, with 8 nucleotides matching TRBD1. The CDR3 loop spans 15 amino acids. Germline CDR1 and CDR2: MDHEN and SYDVKM. V gave up 7 bases and J gave up 3 bases; unmatched junction bases: 11. Here the CDR3 DNA reads TGTGCCAGCACCTACTTCCGGGACAGGAGCTACGAGCAGTACTTC. Translating it yields CASTYFRDRSYEQYF.

V is TRBV29-1 and J is TRBJ1-4; D is possibly TRBD1 (5 bases). CDR1 is SQVTM and CDR2 is ANQGSEA in the germline V gene. The length of the CDR3 is 13 residues. Trimming cost V 4 bases and J 7 bases, with 13 bases left between them. The CDR3, as DNA: TGCAGCGTTGCGTCGAACGGGGGTGAAAAACTGTTTTTT. It encodes CSVASNGGEKLFF.

The rearrangement joins TRBV5-1 to TRBJ1-2; the D gene is possibly TRBD1 (5 bases). CDR3 size: 14 residues. CDR1 is SGHRS, CDR2 YFSETQ, per germline. V was pared by 3 bases and J by 4 bases, with 13 bases between. The CDR3 here is CASSYDQGGYGYTF. CDR3 sequence (DNA): TGCGCCAGCAGCTATGACCAGGGCGGCTATGGCTACACCTTC.

As to this clone: A much larger clone differs from this one at a single base, so this may be a read error. The same CDR3 also results from other DNA sequences found in this sample. The chain combines TRBV7-2 with TRBJ2-7, with D uncertain. The V end lost 0 bases, the J end lost 6 bases, and 3 bases lay between the germline ends. Germline-derived CDR1 and CDR2 are SGHTA and FQGNSA. CDR3 size: 11 residues. The DNA of the CDR3 is TGTGCCAGCAGCTTAGCCTTCGAGCAGTACTTC. It encodes CASSLAFEQYF.

V usage is TRBV7-9 and J usage is TRBJ2-2; D not certain. The germline V gene encodes CDR1 SEHNR and CDR2 FQNEAQ (reference sequence). V dropped 5 bases and J dropped 5 bases, with 6 bases sitting between them. There are 12 residues in the CDR3. CDR3 DNA: TGTGCCAGCAGCAGGACGACCGGGGAGCTGTTTTTT. This gives the protein CASSRTTGELFF. Full variable domain (missing parts from reference TRBV7-9 and TRBJ2-2): DTGVSQNPRHKITKRGQNVTFRCDPISEHNRLYWYRQTLGQGPEFLTYFQNEAQLEKSRLLSDRFSAERPKGSFSTLEIQRTEQGDSAMYLCASSRTTGELFFGEGSRLTVL.

J is TRBJ1-3 and V is TRBV9, with 8 bases identical to TRBD1. From germline, CDR1 is SGDLS and CDR2 YYNGEE. Trimming removed 0 bases from V and 5 bases from J; junction bases left unmatched: 1. The CDR3 loop spans 14 amino acids. CDR3 sequence: CASSVGRGRNTIYF. CDR3 nucleotide sequence: TGTGCCAGCAGCGTAGGCAGGGGGCGAAACACCATATATTTT.

This chain connects TRBV18 to TRBJ2-2, with TRBD2 identical over 9 bases. Germline V lookup: CDR1 KGHSH, CDR2 LQKENI. CDR3 size: 17 residues. V trimming: 6 bases; J trimming: 6 bases; junction bases outside the gene matches: 14. CDR3 protein: CASSPTSSGSNSGELFF. CDR3 DNA: TGTGCCAGCTCCCCGACAAGTAGCGGGAGTAACTCCGGGGAGCTGTTTTTT. The full variable domain, its missing parts supplied by reference TRBV18 and TRBJ2-2, is NAGVMQNPRHLVRRRGQEARLRCSPMKGHSHVYWYRQLPEEGLKFMVYLQKENIIDESGMPKERFSAEFPKEGPSILRIQQVVRGDSAAYFCASSPTSSGSNSGELFFGEGSRLTVL.

The chain joins TRBV7-8 to TRBJ1-1, with D perhaps TRBD1 (5 bases). Trimming cost V 7 bases and J 0 bases, with 15 bases left between them. Germline CDR1 is SGHVS and CDR2 is FQNEAQ. The CDR3 contains 15 residues. CDR3: CASTPKEGLNTEAFF. CDR3 sequence (DNA): TGTGCCAGCACCCCAAAGGAGGGGTTGAACACTGAAGCTTTCTTT.

The rearrangement joins TRBV28 to TRBJ2-7; D is tentatively TRBD1 or TRBD2 (6 bases each). CDR3 length: 15 amino acids. Trimming shortened V by 5 bases and J by 4 bases, and 18 bases separated the two germline ends. From germline, CDR1 is MDHEN and CDR2 SYDVKM. The CDR3 DNA reads as TGTGCCAGCAGTCCCGGGGGCACTATAGATTACGAGCAGTACTTC. Residues: CASSPGGTIDYEQYF.

V is TRBV7-2 and J is TRBJ1-2; 7 bases align to TRBD1. Germline CDR1 is SGHTA and CDR2 is FQGNSA. The CDR3 spans 13 residues. Germline trimming cut 5 bases from V and 4 bases from J; bases unmatched to any gene: 4. The CDR3 sequence is CASSDHRGYGYTF. The CDR3 DNA sequence: TGTGCCAGCAGCGACCACAGGGGCTATGGCTACACCTTC.

V usage is TRBV7-2 and J usage is TRBJ1-5; 7 bases agree with TRBD1. The CDR3 extends over 15 amino acids. Trimming cost V 5 bases and J 4 bases; bases outside gene matches: 8. Germline V gene sequence: CDR1 SGHTA, CDR2 FQGNSA. The CDR3 DNA reads as TGTGCCAGCAGCCCCGACAGGGCTTATAATCAGCCCCAGCATTTT. Translation gives CASSPDRAYNQPQHF.

The chain combines TRBV18 with TRBJ1-1, with D possibly matching TRBD1 (5 bases). V gave up 10 bases and J gave up 1 base, with 13 bases separating them. This CDR3 is 13 amino acids long. Germline loops: CDR1 KGHSH, CDR2 LQKENI. The CDR3 DNA follows: TGTGCCACCGGCAGGGCTACGAACACTGAAGCTTTCTTT. The encoded protein is CATGRATNTEAFF. Variable domain in full (rest from reference TRBV18 and TRBJ1-1): NAGVMQNPRHLVRRRGQEARLRCSPMKGHSHVYWYRQLPEEGLKFMVYLQKENIIDESGMPKERFSAEFPKEGPSILRIQQVVRGDSAAYFCATGRATNTEAFFGQGTRLTVV.

This sequence joins TRBV6-5 and TRBJ1-4, with D possibly matching TRBD1 (6 bases). Germline V gives CDR1 MNHEY, CDR2 SVGAGI. CDR3 length equals 14 residues. V lost 6 bases, J lost 8 bases, and 16 bases lay in between. The CDR3 DNA sequence: TGTGCCAGCAGGCCAGGGGCAGCAGGCGAAAAACTGTTTTTT. Its translation is CASRPGAAGEKLFF.

The chain is built from TRBV6-1 and TRBJ2-2, with TRBD2 identical over 7 bases. From germline, CDR1 is MNHNS and CDR2 SASEGT. The CDR3 runs 13 residues. After removal of 5 bases from V and 5 bases from J, the junction contained 2 bases not matched to a gene. CDR3 in DNA: TGTGCCAGCAGTTGGGGAGGGACCGGGGAGCTGTTTTTT. Encoded protein: CASSWGGTGELFF.

The V and J genes are TRBV5-1 and TRBJ2-5; either TRBD1 or TRBD2 may fit D (5 bases each). The germline CDR1 and CDR2 sequences are SGHRS and YFSETQ. Trimming removed 4 bases from V and 1 base from J, with 14 bases in between. This CDR3 has 15 residues. The CDR3 protein is CASSPRVGTQETQYF. The CDR3 region has the DNA TGCGCCAGCAGCCCCCGGGTGGGGACCCAAGAGACCCAGTACTTC.

V is TRBV19 and J is TRBJ1-2; 8 bases match TRBD1. The germline gives CDR1 LNHDA, CDR2 SQIVND (reference sequence). V lost 5 bases, J lost 4 bases, and 15 bases stayed unmatched. This CDR3 spans 17 amino acids. The CDR3 region is CASSFPRDRLRVYGYTF. The CDR3 DNA follows: TGTGCCAGTAGTTTCCCCCGGGACAGGCTAAGGGTCTATGGCTACACCTTC.

Of note for this clone: This sample includes further DNA sequences coding for the same CDR3. The V and J genes are TRBV2 and TRBJ2-5; D gene uncertain. Between the trimmed V and J ends, which lost 6 bases and 5 bases, there was a span of 16 bases. The CDR3 length is 14 residues. Germline V gives CDR1 SNHLY, CDR2 FYNNEI. The CDR3 coding sequence is TGTGCCAGCAGCGTCGGATCAGCCGGTGAGACCCAGTACTTC. It yields the protein CASSVGSAGETQYF.